A single sample gave rise to the 14 T cell receptor beta chains below, sequenced in a study of blood T cell repertoires in COVID-19. Data came from immunoSEQ multiplex PCR; TCRdb stores just in-frame clones and leaves some out. The profile covers 150,000 to 250,000 clones, with approximately 86% appearing a single time and about 2.2% taken by the ten largest. The specimen sequenced was PBMCs or T cells enriched from blood (not recorded which). The receptors derive from a woman aged 25 to 39 who had recovered from COVID-19.

The chain uses TRBV11-3 and TRBJ2-3; 7 positions agree with TRBD2. V lost 5 bases, J lost 1 base, and 9 bases stayed unmatched. This CDR3 has 16 residues. The germline CDR1 and CDR2 sequences are SGHNT and YENEEA. This chain's CDR3 is CASSPGTSVGTDTQYF. The CDR3 bases are TGTGCCAGCAGCCCAGGTACTAGCGTAGGCACAGATACGCAGTATTTT.

This clone was counted a single time. This chain joins TRBV19 and TRBJ2-1; D gene ambiguous. The CDR3 is made up of 14 amino acids. Trimming shortened V by 5 bases and J by 0 bases, and 8 bases separated the two germline ends. CDR1 LNHDA and CDR2 SQIVND come from the germline V gene (reference sequence). Written as DNA, the CDR3 is TGTGCCAGTAGTCGGTGGAGCTCCTACAATGAGCAGTTCTTC. Amino acids: CASSRWSSYNEQFF.

This rearrangement joins TRBV10-2 to TRBJ2-1; 13 bases line up with TRBD2. From germline, CDR1 is WSHSY and CDR2 SAAADI. This CDR3 has 14 residues. V lost 2 bases to trimming and J lost 12 bases; unmatched junction nucleotides: 4. The CDR3 loop is CASSEGLAGVGQFF. CDR3 nucleotide sequence: TGCGCCAGCAGTGAGGGACTAGCGGGAGTAGGGCAGTTCTTC.

With regard to this clone: Other nucleotide sequences in the sample specify the same CDR3. The chain combines TRBV11-1 with TRBJ1-1; weak D call: TRBD1 (5 bases). This CDR3 spans 15 amino acids. Trimming took off 1 base at V and 2 bases at J, with 11 bases between the two ends. Germline CDR1 is SGHAT and CDR2 is FQDESV (reference sequence). CDR3 bases: TGTGCCAGCAGCTTAGATCCGGGGGGAAACACTGAAGCTTTCTTT. Amino acid sequence: CASSLDPGGNTEAFF.

The chain combines TRBV27 with TRBJ2-5, with TRBD1 identical over 7 bases. The germline V gene has CDR1 MNHEY and CDR2 SMNVEV (reference sequence). The CDR3 extends over 14 amino acids. V gave up 5 bases and J gave up 5 bases; unmatched junction bases: 8. CDR3 sequence (DNA): TGTGCCAGCAGTAAGACAGGGCGGTATGAGACCCAGTACTTC. This gives the protein CASSKTGRYETQYF.

V and J are TRBV7-9 and TRBJ2-3; 8 bases map to TRBD1. The germline V gene encodes CDR1 SEHNR and CDR2 FQNEAQ (reference sequence). The CDR3 runs 14 residues. V gave up 3 bases and J gave up 3 bases; unmatched junction bases: 2. This chain's CDR3 is CASSFGQGTDTQYF. DNA for the CDR3: TGTGCCAGCAGCTTCGGACAGGGTACAGATACGCAGTATTTT.

The CDR3 bases are TGTGCCAGCAAACAGGTGAACTACGAGCAGTACTTC. It encodes CASKQVNYEQYF. The V and J genes are TRBV2 and TRBJ2-7; D may be TRBD1 (5 bases). V was shortened by 7 bases and J by 3 bases, with 10 bases between the two germline ends. CDR3 length: 12 residues. Per the germline V gene, CDR1 is SNHLY and CDR2 is FYNNEI. Filled out from reference TRBV2 and TRBJ2-7, the complete variable domain reads EPEVTQTPSHQVTQMGQEVILRCVPISNHLYFYWYRQILGQKVEFLVSFYNNEISEKSEIFDDQFSVERPDGSNFTLKIRSTKLEDSAMYFCASKQVNYEQYFGPGTRLTVT.

The rearrangement uses TRBV19 and TRBJ2-2; D may be TRBD1 (5 bases). Germline CDR1 LNHDA, CDR2 SQIVND (reference sequence). Trimming pared 10 bases from V and 6 bases from J, leaving 9 bases between. CDR3 length equals 11 residues. CDR3 DNA sequence: TGTGCCACCCAGGGATCCGGGGAGCTGTTTTTT. As protein: CATQGSGELFF.

The CDR3 region has the DNA TGCGCCAGCAGCGGGTGGACAGCGAACACCGGGGAGCTGTTTTTT. Translating gives CASSGWTANTGELFF. This rearrangement joins TRBV5-1 to TRBJ2-2; weak D call: TRBD1 (6 bases). The germline gives CDR1 SGHRS, CDR2 YFSETQ. Trimming took off 4 bases at V and 0 bases at J, with 10 bases between the two ends. This CDR3 region has 15 residues.

V and J are TRBV7-2 and TRBJ1-2; the D gene is possibly TRBD1 (5 bases). The CDR3 loop spans 14 amino acids. Trimming pared 10 bases from V and 8 bases from J, leaving 23 bases between. Germline V gene sequence: CDR1 SGHTA, CDR2 FQGNSA. CDR3 bases: TGTGCCACCAAATCGGGGGGGGGAAACTCCGGCTACACCTTC. This codes for CATKSGGGNSGYTF.

The genes are TRBV7-8 and TRBJ2-6; no clear D gene. The V and J ends lost 3 bases and 0 bases respectively, with 3 bases between them. The CDR3 extends over 14 amino acids. Germline CDR1 reads SGHVS; CDR2 reads FQNEAQ. The CDR3 DNA follows: TGTGCCAGCAGCTTGGCCTCTGGGGCCAACGTCCTGACTTTC. Protein sequence: CASSLASGANVLTF.

V and J are TRBV15 and TRBJ2-3, with a possible D match to TRBD1 (5 bases). There are 15 residues in the CDR3. The V gene's germline CDR1 is LNHNV and CDR2 YYDKDF (reference sequence). V was cut by 8 bases and J by 0 bases, with 15 bases left in between. The CDR3 DNA sequence: TGTGCCACCGAACCAGGGCGACCTAGCACAGATACGCAGTATTTT. Its translation is CATEPGRPSTDTQYF.

V is TRBV4-3 and J is TRBJ1-5; no firm D call. There are 13 residues in the CDR3. The V end lost 1 base, the J end lost 5 bases, and 6 bases lay between the germline ends. The V gene's germline CDR1 is LGHNA and CDR2 YSLEER. The CDR3 DNA reads TGCGCCAGCAGCCAAGGCCGGGATCAGCCCCAGCATTTT. Translating it yields CASSQGRDQPQHF.

This clone occurred once. The CDR3 here is CATQDSDQPQHF. The DNA for the CDR3 is TGTGCCACCCAGGACAGTGATCAGCCCCAGCATTTT. The V and J genes are TRBV19 and TRBJ1-5; possibly TRBD1 for D (6 bases). Trimming removed 10 bases from V and 5 bases from J, with 12 bases in between. The CDR3 extends over 12 amino acids. Germline values: CDR1 LNHDA, CDR2 SQIVND (reference sequence).